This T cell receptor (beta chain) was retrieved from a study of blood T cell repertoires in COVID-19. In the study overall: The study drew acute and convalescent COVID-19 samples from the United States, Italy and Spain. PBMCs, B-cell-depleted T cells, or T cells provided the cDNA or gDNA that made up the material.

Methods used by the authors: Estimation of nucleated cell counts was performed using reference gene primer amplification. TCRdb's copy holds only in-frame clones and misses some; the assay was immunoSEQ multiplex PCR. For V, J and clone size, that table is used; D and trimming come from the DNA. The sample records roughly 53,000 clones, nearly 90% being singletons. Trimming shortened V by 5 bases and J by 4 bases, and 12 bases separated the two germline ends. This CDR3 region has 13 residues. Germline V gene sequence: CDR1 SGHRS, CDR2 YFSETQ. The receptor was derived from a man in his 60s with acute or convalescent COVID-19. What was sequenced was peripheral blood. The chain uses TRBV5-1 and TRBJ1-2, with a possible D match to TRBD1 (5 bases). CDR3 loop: CASSARGSYGYTF. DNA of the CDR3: TGCGCCAGCAGTGCGCGGGGGAGCTATGGCTACACCTTC. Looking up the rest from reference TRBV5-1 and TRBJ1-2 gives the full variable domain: KAGVTQTPRYLIKTRGQQVTLSCSPISGHRSVSWYQQTPGQGLQFLFEYFSETQRNKGNFPGRFSGRQFSNSRSEMNVSTLELGDSALYLCASSARGSYGYTFGSGTRLTVV.